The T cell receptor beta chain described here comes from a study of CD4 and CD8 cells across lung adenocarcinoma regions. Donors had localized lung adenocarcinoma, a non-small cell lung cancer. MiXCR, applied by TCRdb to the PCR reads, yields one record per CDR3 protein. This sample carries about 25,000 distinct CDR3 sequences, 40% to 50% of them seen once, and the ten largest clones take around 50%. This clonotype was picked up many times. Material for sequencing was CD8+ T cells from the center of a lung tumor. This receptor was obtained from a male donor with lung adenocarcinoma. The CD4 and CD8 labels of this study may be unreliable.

The CDR3 DNA is TGTGCCAGCGGAACTAGCGCCCAGAGAGATACGCAGTATTTT. Translation: CASGTSAQRDTQYF. The chain joins TRBV12-3 or TRBV12-4 to TRBJ2-3; 7 nucleotides agree with TRBD2. The CDR3 totals 14 residues. Trimming cost V 8 bases and J 5 bases; bases outside gene matches: 10.